This T cell receptor (beta chain) was found in a study of blood T cell repertoires in COVID-19. The data were produced by immunoSEQ multiplex PCR, yet TCRdb's version contains in-frame clones alone and is incomplete. The sample lists some 100,000 clones; approximately 90% were seen once. This TCR was sampled from a man aged 45-65 years with acute or convalescent COVID-19. The specimen was peripheral blood.

CDR3 bases: TGCGCCAGCAGCCATGGAGGAGGGGACGAGCAGTACTTC. Translating it yields CASSHGGGDEQYF. The V gene is TRBV4-1, the J gene TRBJ2-7, with D maybe TRBD2 (6 bases). The CDR3 length is 13 residues. Trimming removed 3 bases at V and 5 bases at J, with 11 bases between. Germline V gene data show CDR1 as MGHRA and CDR2 as YSYEKL.